The source of this T cell receptor (beta chain) is a study of CD8+ T cells in alopecia areata. cDNA serving as the sequencing template came from extracted, reverse transcribed RNA. TCRdb's copy holds only in-frame clones and misses some; the assay was immunoSEQ multiplex PCR. The table lists approximately 210,000 clones, 64% of them singletons, with roughly 4.2% in the top ten. Study-wide findings and caveats: Scalp samples also contribute reads from the resident alphabeta T cells found in normal skin.

The treatment: oral pan-JAK inhibitor, 5-10 mg twice daily. Germline-derived CDR1 and CDR2 are LNHDA and SQIVND (reference sequence). This CDR3 has 14 residues. V shed 3 bases, J shed 4 bases, and the junction held 4 bases outside the gene matches. A note on this clone: The antigen is unknown.

The chain carries TRBV19 and TRBJ1-2; 8 bases are shared with TRBD1. Sequencing used CD4+ T cells sorted from blood, obtained at week 4, from a patient treated with tofacitinib. The clonotype comes from a human donor with alopecia areata. CDR3 nucleotides: TGTGCCAGTAGTATTTGGGACAGGACCTATGGCTACACCTTC. Amino acids: CASSIWDRTYGYTF.